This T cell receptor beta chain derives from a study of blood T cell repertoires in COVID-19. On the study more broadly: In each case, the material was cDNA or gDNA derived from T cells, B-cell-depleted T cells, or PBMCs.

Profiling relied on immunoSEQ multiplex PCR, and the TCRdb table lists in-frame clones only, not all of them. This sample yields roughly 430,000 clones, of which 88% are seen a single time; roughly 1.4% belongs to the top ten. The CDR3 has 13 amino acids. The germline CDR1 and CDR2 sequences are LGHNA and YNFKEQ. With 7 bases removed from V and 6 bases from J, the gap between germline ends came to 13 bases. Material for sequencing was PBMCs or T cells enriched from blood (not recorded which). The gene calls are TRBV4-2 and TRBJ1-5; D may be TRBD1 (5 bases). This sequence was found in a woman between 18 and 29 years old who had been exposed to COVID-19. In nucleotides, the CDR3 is TGTGCCAGCAACCAGGGAGTCGGTCAGCCCCAGCATTTT. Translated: CASNQGVGQPQHF.